The next 11 T cell receptor beta chains were all read from a single sample in a study of T-cell reconstitution after alpha-beta-depleted transplantation in children. A TCRbeta library incorporating unique molecular identifiers was prepared. MiXCR, applied by TCRdb to the PCR reads, yields one record per CDR3 protein. This table has 250,000 or so distinct CDR3 sequences, under 30% appearing once. This sample comprised PBMCs, mostly from graft donor cells, obtained 360 days after TCRalphabeta/CD19-depleted stem cell transplant. All receptors derive from a female patient aged 2-10 years who had a stem cell transplant for congenital amegakaryocytic thrombocytopenia, so the T cells may come from the graft donor.

This clonotype was recorded a few times. The J gene is TRBJ2-1, the V gene TRBV14; 9 bases line up with TRBD2. The trim removed 0 bases at V and 4 bases at J, leaving 4 bases unmatched. Germline loops: CDR1 SGHDN, CDR2 FVKESK. CDR3 length: 16 amino acids. The CDR3 sequence: CASSQDSLAGYNEQFF. CDR3 DNA sequence: TGTGCCAGCAGCCAAGATTCGCTAGCGGGATACAATGAGCAGTTCTTC.

The chain is built from TRBV14 and TRBJ2-7; D perhaps matches TRBD2 (5 bases). The V gene lost 1 base and the J gene lost 2 bases, with 12 bases spanning the gap. CDR3 length equals 15 residues. Germline V lookup: CDR1 SGHDN, CDR2 FVKESK. The CDR3 loop is CASSQGTRGTYEQYF. CDR3 DNA: TGTGCCAGCAGCCAAGGAACCCGGGGAACCTACGAGCAGTACTTC.

The table lists this clonotype with a few counts. This CDR3 reads CASSLEGGRTEAFF. In DNA, the CDR3 is TGTGCCAGCAGCTTAGAGGGAGGGAGGACTGAAGCTTTCTTT. The V call is TRBV7-3, the J call TRBJ1-1; D unresolved. The CDR3 is 14 residues long. CDR1 is SGHTA, CDR2 FQGTGA, per germline. Deletions cut 2 bases from V and 5 bases from J, with 12 bases between.

The rearrangement links TRBV9 to TRBJ2-7, with 11 bases identical to TRBD2. This CDR3 is built from 15 residues. With V trimmed by 0 bases and J by 4 bases, 3 bases remained unmatched. Germline-derived CDR1 and CDR2 are SGDLS and YYNGEE. CDR3 in amino acids: CASSVGGLAVYEQYF. In DNA form, the CDR3 reads TGTGCCAGCAGCGTAGGGGGACTAGCGGTTTACGAGCAGTACTTC. The full variable domain, with the rest looked up from reference TRBV9 and TRBJ2-7, is DSGVTQTPKHLITATGQRVTLRCSPRSGDLSVYWYQQSLDQGLQFLIQYYNGEERAKGNILERFSAQQFPDLHSELNLSSLELGDSALYFCASSVGGLAVYEQYFGPGTRLTVT.

The sample holds one count of this clonotype. The V gene is TRBV7-9, the J gene TRBJ2-3; D is undetermined. The length of the CDR3 is 15 residues. The V gene lost 8 bases and the J gene lost 5 bases, with 20 bases spanning the gap. Germline lookup yields CDR1 SEHNR and CDR2 FQNEAQ (reference sequence). The CDR3 DNA is TGTGCCAGCTCCCCTGCCCCGATCGGAAAAGATACGCAGTATTTT. As protein: CASSPAPIGKDTQYF.

This clonotype was seen many times. The V call is TRBV4-2, the J call TRBJ2-3; D is ambiguous. Trimming removed 0 bases from V and 1 base from J, with 14 bases in between. This CDR3 has 17 amino acids. The germline V gene has CDR1 LGHNA and CDR2 YNFKEQ. CDR3 DNA sequence: TGTGCCAGCAGCCAAGATTTGTTGAGTTATCGCACAGATACGCAGTATTTT. Encoded protein: CASSQDLLSYRTDTQYF.

The rearrangement links TRBV15 to TRBJ1-5, with D uncertain. V lost 4 bases and J lost 6, with 25 bases in between. Germline CDR1 LNHNV, CDR2 YYDKDF (reference sequence). This CDR3 is 18 amino acids long. CDR3 DNA sequence: TGTGCCACCAGCACCTCTGCCTACGGGCCGACCCTTGGTCAGCCCCAGCATTTT. Residues: CATSTSAYGPTLGQPQHF.

The chain carries TRBV7-6 and TRBJ1-6; 7 positions match TRBD1. V was pared by 5 bases and J by 4 bases, with 2 bases of the junction left unmatched. This CDR3 is 14 amino acids long. From germline, CDR1 is SGHVS and CDR2 FNYEAQ. CDR3 nucleotide sequence: TGTGCCAGCAGCGACAGGGTTTATAATTCACCCCTCCACTTT. It specifies CASSDRVYNSPLHF.

This clonotype was observed a handful of times. The chain joins TRBV4-3 to TRBJ2-1, with a weak D call TRBD2 (5 bases). With 0 bases removed from V and 2 bases from J, the gap between germline ends came to 11 bases. In germline, CDR1 is LGHNA, CDR2 YSLEER. The CDR3 covers 16 residues. CDR3 loop: CASSQEIRRAYNEQFF. DNA of the CDR3: TGCGCCAGCAGCCAAGAAATTCGGCGGGCCTACAATGAGCAGTTCTTC.

This chain joins TRBV7-9 and TRBJ2-3; D call uncertain. The CDR3 loop spans 13 amino acids. The V gene lost 5 bases and the J gene lost 1 base, with 7 bases spanning the gap. Per germline, CDR1 SEHNR and CDR2 FQNEAQ (reference sequence). The chain's CDR3 is CASSPSRTDTQYF. The CDR3 DNA is TGTGCCAGCAGCCCCTCCCGCACAGATACGCAGTATTTT. Filled out from reference TRBV7-9 and TRBJ2-3, the complete variable domain reads DTGVSQNPRHKITKRGQNVTFRCDPISEHNRLYWYRQTLGQGPEFLTYFQNEAQLEKSRLLSDRFSAERPKGSFSTLEIQRTEQGDSAMYLCASSPSRTDTQYFGPGTRLTVL.

This clonotype was counted at least ten times. The chain employs TRBV12-3 or TRBV12-4 and TRBJ2-3, with 8 nucleotides matching TRBD2. The CDR3 covers 17 residues. Trimming at V came to 5 bases and at J to 4 bases, leaving 14 bases not matched to a gene. The CDR3 nucleotides read TGTGCCAGCAGTACCTATCGGGGGGGCCTGGATCCAGATACGCAGTATTTT. It specifies CASSTYRGGLDPDTQYF.